The present T cell receptor beta chain was sequenced within a study of monozygotic twins with inflammatory bowel disease. This CDR3 has 14 amino acids. Germline CDR1 and CDR2: MNHEY and SVGEGT. TCRdb reprocessed the 5' RACE reads and stores each CDR3 protein as one record, lacking DNA. The sample has a few hundred thousand distinct CDR3 sequences. The origin of this receptor is a human donor with ulcerative colitis or Crohn's disease, or a healthy co-twin of an affected twin (not recorded which). Sequencing used blood. This chain links TRBV6-2 or TRBV6-3 with TRBJ1-1; TCRdb's assignment of TRBD1 cannot be checked, as there is no DNA. The CDR3 region is CASSQQGSDTEAFF.